Each of the 29 T cell receptor beta chains below was sequenced from the same sample in a study of T cell changes during pregnancy in multiple sclerosis. Sequenced by immunoSEQ multiplex PCR; TCRdb stores in-frame clones only, minus some. The table records approximately 80,000 clones, about 94% of them present only once. The sequences come from peripheral blood, collected in the third trimester of pregnancy. All receptors come from a female donor with multiple sclerosis, enrolled in a pregnancy study.

The chain recombines TRBV18 with TRBJ2-1; a weak D match, TRBD2 (6 bases). The length of the CDR3 is 17 residues. Trimming cost V 2 bases and J 9 bases, with 23 bases left between them. Germline V CDR1 and CDR2: KGHSH, LQKENI. The CDR3 here is CASSPTWGRTGGGEQFF. DNA of the CDR3: TGTGCCAGCTCACCAACTTGGGGCAGGACCGGGGGTGGTGAGCAGTTCTTC.

The gene calls are TRBV7-2 and TRBJ2-7, with 9 positions matching TRBD2. The germline V gene encodes CDR1 SGHTA and CDR2 FQGNSA. The CDR3 covers 15 residues. The trim removed 5 bases at V and 4 bases at J, leaving 9 bases unmatched. CDR3 sequence: CASSPTRGGGYEQYF. The CDR3 region has the DNA TGTGCCAGCAGCCCGACGCGCGGGGGGGGATACGAGCAGTACTTC. Full variable domain (rest looked up from reference TRBV7-2 and TRBJ2-7): GAGVSQSPSNKVTEKGKDVELRCDPISGHTALYWYRQSLGQGLEFLIYFQGNSAPDKSGLPSDRFSAERTGGSVSTLTIQRTQQEDSAVYLCASSPTRGGGYEQYFGPGTRLTVT.

This chain uses TRBV7-9 with TRBJ1-4, with D unresolved. The tail of the sequence fits TRBJ2-2 better, so the J call may be wrong. This CDR3 has 11 amino acids. Germline V gene sequence: CDR1 SEHNR, CDR2 FQNEAQ (reference sequence). The CDR3 nucleotides read TGTGCCAGCAGCTCTACAGGGGAGCTGTTTTTT. Translating it yields CASSSTGELFF.

The rearrangement joins TRBV11-2 to TRBJ2-1; possible D gene TRBD2, 5 bases. The CDR3 loop spans 16 amino acids. The germline V gene has CDR1 SGHAT and CDR2 FQNNGV. V shed 4 bases and J shed 6 bases, with 19 bases lying between them. For the CDR3, the DNA is TGTGCCAGCAGCTCCTTAGACCCGCGGGTGCCCAATGAGCAGTTCTTC. Translated: CASSSLDPRVPNEQFF.

V is TRBV5-5 and J is TRBJ1-4; D call uncertain. Germline lookup yields CDR1 SGHKS and CDR2 YYEKEE (reference sequence). The CDR3 runs 15 residues. V lost 0 bases and J 4 bases, leaving 10 bases between the germline ends. This CDR3 is CASSLVSGDNEKLFF. CDR3 in DNA: TGTGCCAGCAGCTTGGTTAGTGGAGATAATGAAAAACTGTTTTTT.

This chain uses TRBV4-1 with TRBJ1-2, with 7 nucleotides matching TRBD1. This CDR3 is built from 15 residues. Germline CDR1 is MGHRA and CDR2 is YSYEKL. Trimming cost V 3 bases and J 0 bases; bases outside gene matches: 4. CDR3 sequence: CASSHRDSPNYGYTF. CDR3 nucleotides: TGCGCCAGCAGCCATAGGGACAGCCCTAACTATGGCTACACCTTC.

As to this clone: Other DNA sequences from this sample encode an identical CDR3 as well. This chain uses TRBV20-1 with TRBJ2-7, with D possibly TRBD1 on 5 matching bases. The CDR3 length is 10 residues. CDR1 DFQATT and CDR2 SNEGSKA come from the germline V gene (reference sequence). Trimming left V 3 bases short and J 5 bases short, with 5 bases between. The chain's CDR3 is CSARDNEQYF. The DNA for the CDR3 is TGCAGTGCTAGGGACAACGAGCAGTACTTC.

The chain has TRBV19 and TRBJ1-1; weak D call: TRBD1 (6 bases). Germline V gene lookup returns CDR1 LNHDA and CDR2 SQIVND (reference sequence). V was clipped by 6 bases and J by 10 bases, with 15 bases between them. The CDR3 totals 12 residues. The CDR3 sequence is CASSRDTGVAFF. The CDR3, as DNA: TGTGCCAGTAGCAGGGACACCGGGGTAGCTTTCTTT.

This chain uses TRBV5-1 with TRBJ1-4; the match to TRBD1 covers 8 bases. V trimming: 2 bases; J trimming: 0 bases; junction bases outside the gene matches: 9. Looked up from germline, CDR1 is SGHRS and CDR2 is YFSETQ. The CDR3 totals 18 residues. In DNA form, the CDR3 reads TGCGCCAGCAGCTTACGCGACAGGGGACTTGCAACTAATGAAAAACTGTTTTTT. Translation: CASSLRDRGLATNEKLFF.

The chain employs TRBV5-1 and TRBJ2-6; TRBD1 aligns across 8 bases. V was clipped by 1 base and J by 13 bases; unmatched bases: 7. This CDR3 comprises 14 residues. Germline CDR1 is SGHRS and CDR2 is YFSETQ. The CDR3 is CASSLRGQGRVLTF. The CDR3 DNA sequence: TGCGCCAGCAGCTTGAGAGGACAGGGAAGAGTCCTGACTTTC.

The J gene is TRBJ2-2, the V gene TRBV5-4, with D tentatively TRBD1 (6 bases). Looked up from germline, CDR1 is SGHNT and CDR2 is YYREEE (reference sequence). This CDR3 region has 13 residues. Trimming left V 3 bases short and J 8 bases short, with 11 bases between. This chain's CDR3 is CASSSNRVGELFF. CDR3 in DNA: TGTGCCAGCAGCTCGAACAGGGTTGGGGAGCTGTTTTTT.

The chain recombines TRBV7-9 with TRBJ2-2, with TRBD1 matching over 7 bases. The CDR3 is 14 amino acids. The germline V gene has CDR1 SEHNR and CDR2 FQNEAQ (reference sequence). With 5 bases clipped from V and 7 bases from J, the junction kept 7 bases outside the gene matches. CDR3 sequence: CASSVDRVVGELFF. The CDR3 DNA sequence: TGTGCCAGCAGCGTAGACAGGGTGGTCGGGGAGCTGTTTTTT.

The chain joins TRBV7-2 to TRBJ2-5, with 9 bases that match TRBD1. Germline CDR1 SGHTA, CDR2 FQGNSA. The CDR3 extends over 15 amino acids. V gave up 1 base and J gave up 5 bases; unmatched junction bases: 5. The CDR3, as DNA: TGTGCCAGCAGCTTAGTCTCGGACAGGGGCGAGACCCAGTACTTC. Protein product: CASSLVSDRGETQYF.

A remark on this clone: This sample also contains other DNA sequences that code for the same CDR3. This sequence joins TRBV27 and TRBJ1-5; D not resolved. V dropped 3 bases and J dropped 2 bases, with 8 bases sitting between them. The germline gives CDR1 MNHEY, CDR2 SMNVEV (reference sequence). The length of the CDR3 is 14 residues. The CDR3 sequence is CASSFRGGNQPQHF. The CDR3 DNA is TGTGCCAGCAGTTTTCGAGGCGGCAATCAGCCCCAGCATTTT.

This chain links TRBV9 with TRBJ2-1, with 7 bases aligning to TRBD2. The CDR3 is 13 amino acids. Germline assignment: CDR1 SGDLS and CDR2 YYNGEE. With 4 bases clipped from V and 8 bases from J, the junction kept 6 bases outside the gene matches. CDR3 DNA sequence: TGTGCCAGCAGCCCACGGACTAGGCATGAGCAGTTCTTC. It yields the protein CASSPRTRHEQFF.

The chain carries TRBV6-5 and TRBJ2-5; 14 positions match TRBD2. Germline-derived CDR1 and CDR2 are MNHEY and SVGAGI. The CDR3 covers 14 residues. Trimming took 6 bases from V and 5 from J; bases not matched to a gene: 2. As DNA, the CDR3 is TGTGCCAGCAGGACTAGCGGGGGGGCGGAGACCCAGTACTTC. Amino acids: CASRTSGGAETQYF.

The rearrangement links TRBV10-3 to TRBJ2-3, with TRBD2 matching over 7 bases. CDR1 is ENHRY and CDR2 is SYGVKD in the germline V gene. CDR3 length: 14 amino acids. With 4 bases clipped from V and 1 base from J, the junction kept 2 bases outside the gene matches. For the CDR3, the DNA is TGTGCCATCAGTGGCCGGGGGGGCACAGATACGCAGTATTTT. This translates into CAISGRGGTDTQYF.

The chain is built from TRBV11-3 and TRBJ2-2; TRBD2 might be the D (6 bases). CDR1 and CDR2 (germline): SGHNT, YENEEA. There are 15 residues in the CDR3. Trimming took 2 bases from V and 4 from J, leaving 11 bases between them. In nucleotides, the CDR3 is TGTGCCAGCAGCTTAACGGGAGCTCGCACCGGGGAGCTGTTTTTT. Translated: CASSLTGARTGELFF.

A single count supports this clone. The chain carries TRBV6-6 and TRBJ2-6; D is undetermined. The V and J ends lost 8 bases and 4 bases respectively, with 9 bases between them. This CDR3 is 13 amino acids long. Germline V gene lookup returns CDR1 MNHNY and CDR2 SVGAGI (reference sequence). CDR3: CASDQAGANVLTF. The CDR3 nucleotides are TGTGCCAGCGATCAGGCCGGGGCCAACGTCCTGACTTTC.

Regarding this clone: At one boundary the junction diverges from the germline segment, which might be a read error. The rearrangement joins TRBV6-1 to TRBJ1-5; a possible D gene is TRBD1 (5 bases). Germline-derived CDR1 and CDR2 are MNHNS and SASEGT. This CDR3 has 16 amino acids. CDR3 amino acids: CASSEAFQGGNQPQHF. In DNA form, the CDR3 reads TGTGCCAGCAGCGAAGCGTTCCAGGGCGGCAATCAGCCCCAGCATTTT.

The chain's CDR3 is CASSPGQGIGELFF. The CDR3 DNA reads TGTGCCAGCAGTCCGGGACAGGGAATCGGGGAGCTGTTTTTT. The gene calls are TRBV27 and TRBJ2-2; the match to TRBD1 covers 9 bases. Germline CDR1 MNHEY, CDR2 SMNVEV (reference sequence). The length of the CDR3 is 14 residues. With 5 bases clipped from V and 7 bases from J, the junction kept 5 bases outside the gene matches.

The chain uses TRBV6-6 and TRBJ1-5, with 9 bases aligning to TRBD1. The V segment lost 6 bases and the J segment 2 bases; nucleotides outside the gene matches: 8. CDR3 size: 16 residues. Germline V gene lookup returns CDR1 MNHNY and CDR2 SVGAGI (reference sequence). CDR3 loop: CASRAEGQGGNQPQHF. CDR3 in DNA: TGTGCCAGCAGGGCCGAGGGACAGGGAGGCAATCAGCCCCAGCATTTT.

In nucleotides, the CDR3 is TGTGCCAGCAGCCCCAACGTGGGGACTTCCTACGAGCAGTACTTC. This gives the protein CASSPNVGTSYEQYF. This chain connects TRBV7-2 to TRBJ2-7; D is possibly TRBD2 (6 bases). Trimming stripped 5 bases from V and 1 base from J, with 15 bases between. The CDR3 covers 15 residues. Germline CDR1 SGHTA, CDR2 FQGNSA.

This chain connects TRBV6-4 to TRBJ1-2; D is undetermined. The CDR3 is made up of 15 amino acids. V lost 1 base and J 3 bases, leaving 12 bases between the germline ends. The V gene's germline CDR1 is MRHNA and CDR2 SNTAGT. The CDR3, as DNA: TGTGCCAGCAGTGACTTTGCAGCGAGGCACTATGGCTACACCTTC. Translation: CASSDFAARHYGYTF.

The table lists this clone with a count of one. The chain uses TRBV7-9 and TRBJ1-3; no clear D. The germline CDR1 and CDR2 sequences are SEHNR and FQNEAQ (reference sequence). Trimming removed 2 bases at V and 0 bases at J, with 11 bases between. The CDR3 extends over 16 amino acids. CDR3: CASSLLVFYSGNTIYF. CDR3 in DNA: TGTGCCAGCAGCTTATTGGTTTTCTACTCTGGAAACACCATATATTTT.

The V call is TRBV30, the J call TRBJ1-5; D perhaps matches TRBD1 (5 bases). In germline, CDR1 is GTSNPN, CDR2 SVGIG (reference sequence). V was trimmed by 3 bases and J by 4 bases, leaving 13 bases between them. CDR3 length: 14 amino acids. CDR3 region: CAWREGLWNQPQHF. DNA for the CDR3: TGTGCCTGGAGGGAGGGACTCTGGAATCAGCCCCAGCATTTT.

The genes are TRBV12-5 and TRBJ2-7; possibly TRBD1 for D (6 bases). This CDR3 contains 15 residues. Trimming removed 0 bases at V and 6 bases at J, with 15 bases between. Germline V gene data show CDR1 as LGHNT and CDR2 as FRNRAP. The CDR3 nucleotides are TGTGCTAGTGGTTTGGTAAATCAGGGGCCGGGCGAGCAGTACTTC. Protein sequence: CASGLVNQGPGEQYF.

The chain employs TRBV10-3 and TRBJ1-4; no firm D call. Germline loops: CDR1 ENHRY, CDR2 SYGVKD. Trimming removed 0 bases at V and 6 bases at J, with 2 bases between. The CDR3 runs to 12 residues. The CDR3 DNA reads as TGTGCCATCAGTGAGTCCGATGAAAAACTGTTTTTT. Translating gives CAISESDEKLFF.

V usage is TRBV13 and J usage is TRBJ2-7; the match to TRBD1 covers 7 bases. Trimming took 0 bases from V and 3 from J; bases not matched to a gene: 5. Germline assignment: CDR1 PRHDT and CDR2 FYEKMQ (reference sequence). CDR3 length equals 15 residues. The CDR3 DNA is TGTGCCAGCAGCTTAGGCTGGGACAGAGTCTACGAGCAGTACTTC. It translates to CASSLGWDRVYEQYF.